These 19 T cell receptor beta chains were all obtained from the same sample, sequenced in a study of blood T cell repertoires in COVID-19. Generated by immunoSEQ multiplex PCR, the TCRdb table keeps only in-frame clones and is missing some. The sample has 350,000 to 450,000 clones, approximately 90% seen once. Sequencing was done on a sample of PBMCs or T cells enriched from blood (not recorded which). The receptor source for this set is a middle-aged woman who had been exposed to COVID-19.

This sequence joins TRBV5-6 and TRBJ1-1, with 8 bases lining up with TRBD1. Unmatched junction bases numbered 12, after V lost 7 bases and J lost 4 bases. Germline V gene lookup returns CDR1 SGHDT and CDR2 YYEEEE. The length of the CDR3 is 15 residues. CDR3 in amino acids: CASYSLVQGATEAFF. In DNA form, the CDR3 reads TGTGCCAGCTACAGCTTGGTCCAGGGGGCCACTGAAGCTTTCTTT.

The chain combines TRBV7-2 with TRBJ2-1; 8 nucleotides match TRBD2. Trimming cost V 1 base and J 4 bases; bases outside gene matches: 3. CDR1 and CDR2 (germline): SGHTA, FQGNSA. CDR3 length: 15 amino acids. CDR3 region: CASSLEAGGYNEQFF. The CDR3, as DNA: TGTGCCAGCAGCTTAGAGGCGGGAGGTTACAATGAGCAGTTCTTC.

The V gene is TRBV29-1, the J gene TRBJ1-4, with 8 nucleotides matching TRBD1. Germline V gene data show CDR1 as SQVTM and CDR2 as ANQGSEA. J lost 2 bases, V lost 5 bases, and 1 base had no gene match. The CDR3 totals 13 residues. The CDR3 DNA follows: TGCAGCGTTCGACAGGGGACTAATGAAAAACTGTTTTTT. It codes for CSVRQGTNEKLFF.

CDR3 amino acids: CASSLGAQGNQPQHF. In DNA form, the CDR3 reads TGTGCCAGCAGCTTAGGCGCACAGGGAAATCAGCCCCAGCATTTT. J is TRBJ1-5 and V is TRBV7-8; D is perhaps TRBD1 (6 bases). V dropped 1 base and J dropped 4 bases, with 11 bases sitting between them. The CDR3 extends over 15 amino acids. The germline gives CDR1 SGHVS, CDR2 FQNEAQ.

The chain combines TRBV12-3 or TRBV12-4 with TRBJ2-7; D possibly corresponds to TRBD1 (6 bases). This CDR3 has 13 amino acids. Trimming took 2 bases from V and 4 from J, leaving 9 bases between them. The CDR3 here is CASSLQGPYEQYF. As DNA, the CDR3 is TGTGCCAGCAGTTTACAGGGGCCTTACGAGCAGTACTTC.

In regard to this clone: A read error may produce the germline difference seen at one junction end. The V gene is TRBV7-2, the J gene TRBJ2-3, with 9 bases matching TRBD2. CDR3 length: 17 amino acids. CDR1 is SGHTA, CDR2 FQGNSA, per germline. In DNA, the CDR3 is TGTGCCAGCAGCGTAGCCACACCCGGGACTAGCATAGATACGCAGTATTTT. Its protein product is CASSVATPGTSIDTQYF.

The V and J genes are TRBV2 and TRBJ1-1; the D is unclear. Germline assignment: CDR1 SNHLY and CDR2 FYNNEI. The V and J ends lost 7 bases and 0 bases respectively, with 6 bases between them. CDR3 size: 12 residues. The CDR3 spells CASNPMNTEAFF. The CDR3 DNA reads as TGTGCCAGCAATCCAATGAACACTGAAGCTTTCTTT.

This clone was detected only once. The J gene is TRBJ1-4, the V gene TRBV18; TRBD1 is a possible D gene (6 bases). Trimming left V 2 bases short and J 7 bases short, with 14 bases between. The CDR3 length is 15 residues. Germline V gene data show CDR1 as KGHSH and CDR2 as LQKENI. Here the CDR3 reads CASSPGGLPGEKLFF. DNA of the CDR3: TGTGCCAGCTCACCAGGGGGCCTCCCGGGTGAAAAACTGTTTTTT.

V usage is TRBV7-9 and J usage is TRBJ2-5; 12 positions match TRBD2. The CDR3 runs to 16 residues. Germline V CDR1 and CDR2: SEHNR, FQNEAQ (reference sequence). Losses at the gene ends were 7 bases for V and 4 bases for J; bases not matched to a gene: 10. The CDR3 bases are TGTGCCAGCACCCTAGCGGGAGGGCCCTCAGGAGAGACCCAGTACTTC. It is translated as CASTLAGGPSGETQYF.

V usage is TRBV20-1 and J usage is TRBJ1-2; tentatively, D is TRBD1 (5 bases). Germline CDR1 reads DFQATT; CDR2 reads SNEGSKA (reference sequence). V dropped 3 bases and J dropped 1 base, with 12 bases sitting between them. The CDR3 runs to 14 residues. The CDR3 region is CSASPTENNYGYTF. CDR3 DNA sequence: TGCAGTGCTAGTCCGACAGAGAATAACTATGGCTACACCTTC.

V is TRBV2 and J is TRBJ2-5, with TRBD2 matching 13 bases. Germline CDR1 is SNHLY and CDR2 is FYNNEI. V lost 7 bases and J lost 4; bases outside the gene matches: 6. The CDR3 is 15 amino acids. The CDR3: CASKTSGGAGETQYF. The DNA for the CDR3 is TGTGCCAGCAAAACTAGCGGGGGGGCCGGAGAGACCCAGTACTTC.

The chain uses TRBV27 and TRBJ2-6; 7 positions agree with TRBD1. In germline, CDR1 is MNHEY, CDR2 SMNVEV (reference sequence). V trimming: 5 bases; J trimming: 0 bases; junction bases outside the gene matches: 4. The length of the CDR3 is 16 residues. Here the CDR3 DNA reads TGTGCCAGCAGTGCGACAGGGATCTCTGGGGCCAACGTCCTGACTTTC. Translated, it gives CASSATGISGANVLTF.

The V gene is TRBV4-3, the J gene TRBJ1-1; 8 nucleotides match TRBD1. Germline V gene lookup returns CDR1 LGHNA and CDR2 YSLEER. The CDR3 sequence is 15 residues long. The V segment lost 3 bases and the J segment 3 bases; nucleotides outside the gene matches: 6. The CDR3 here is CASSQGTGRDTEAFF. The DNA of the CDR3 is TGCGCCAGCAGCCAGGGGACAGGTCGGGACACTGAAGCTTTCTTT.

This CDR3 is CASSSGNTIYF. CDR3 DNA sequence: TGTGCCAGCAGTTCAGGAAACACCATATATTTT. V is TRBV12-3 or TRBV12-4 and J is TRBJ1-3; D not certain. This CDR3 region has 11 residues. The V end was cut by 4 bases, the J end by 4 bases, with 2 bases between.

The chain joins TRBV5-4 to TRBJ2-1; a weak D match, TRBD2 (7 bases). Trimming stripped 4 bases from V and 3 bases from J, with 17 bases between. The CDR3 has 16 residues. In germline, CDR1 is SGHNT, CDR2 YYREEE (reference sequence). Here the CDR3 DNA reads TGTGCCAGCAGCAGGGGGGGGAGGGTAGGCTACAATGAGCAGTTCTTC. It codes for CASSRGGRVGYNEQFF.

The chain combines TRBV9 with TRBJ2-5; 14 bases line up with TRBD2. Trimming removed 7 bases from V and 2 bases from J; junction bases left unmatched: 7. This CDR3 contains 16 residues. Germline V CDR1 and CDR2: SGDLS, YYNGEE. The CDR3 nucleotides are TGTGCCAGCGCTCCAGGACTAGCGGGGGGACAAGAGACCCAGTACTTC. Protein product: CASAPGLAGGQETQYF.

The chain is built from TRBV5-1 and TRBJ1-1; 10 nucleotides line up with TRBD1. The length of the CDR3 is 16 residues. The V gene end was trimmed by 4 bases and the J gene end by 0 bases; junction bases not matched to a gene: 6. CDR1 is SGHRS, CDR2 YFSETQ, per germline. The DNA for the CDR3 is TGCGCCAGCAGCCCGACAGGGGGCGGCTTGAACACTGAAGCTTTCTTT. It yields the protein CASSPTGGGLNTEAFF.

For this clone: This same CDR3 is encoded by further DNA sequences in the sample. The chain uses TRBV7-2 and TRBJ1-2; 8 nucleotides match TRBD1. The germline CDR1 and CDR2 sequences are SGHTA and FQGNSA. The CDR3 has 15 residues. V trimming: 0 bases; J trimming: 5 bases; junction bases outside the gene matches: 5. CDR3 sequence (DNA): TGTGCCAGCAGCTTAGCCAGGGGGCTCGGTTATGGCTACACCTTC. Its protein is CASSLARGLGYGYTF.

This clone showed up just once. The gene calls are TRBV6-4 and TRBJ2-2; a possible D gene is TRBD1 (5 bases). CDR1 is MRHNA and CDR2 is SNTAGT in the germline V gene. The ends were cut back, 4 bases at V and 4 bases at J, with 19 bases in the middle. This CDR3 contains 17 residues. This CDR3 reads CASSVGPTGDLTGELFF. The CDR3 DNA follows: TGTGCCAGCAGTGTGGGCCCCACAGGAGACCTCACCGGGGAGCTGTTTTTT.